The 29 T cell receptor beta chains listed next were all sequenced from one sample in a study of blood T cell repertoires in COVID-19. Sequenced by immunoSEQ multiplex PCR; TCRdb stores in-frame clones only, minus some. The sample lists more than 95,000 clones; more than 75% were seen once. The sequenced material came from peripheral blood. The receptors were sampled from a man between 60 and 75 years old with acute or convalescent COVID-19.

This chain links TRBV19 with TRBJ1-3; D is unclear. CDR3 size: 15 residues. V was shortened by 2 bases and J by 3 bases, with 11 bases between the two germline ends. The V gene's germline CDR1 is LNHDA and CDR2 SQIVND (reference sequence). Here the CDR3 reads CASSIYQAGGNTIYF. CDR3 DNA: TGTGCCAGTAGTATATATCAGGCAGGTGGAAACACCATATATTTT.

This clone occurred once. The chain couples TRBV28 to TRBJ2-5, with 9 bases identical to TRBD1. In germline, CDR1 is MDHEN, CDR2 SYDVKM. Trimming at V came to 5 bases and at J to 5 bases, leaving 9 bases not matched to a gene. The CDR3 totals 15 residues. CDR3 bases: TGTGCCAGCAGTCCTCACAGGGGGCGCGGGGAGACCCAGTACTTC. Translating gives CASSPHRGRGETQYF. Filled out from reference TRBV28 and TRBJ2-5, the complete variable domain reads DVKVTQSSRYLVKRTGEKVFLECVQDMDHENMFWYRQDPGLGLRLIYFSYDVKMKEKGDIPEGYSVSREKKERFSLILESASTNQTSMYLCASSPHRGRGETQYFGPGTRLLVL.

The chain recombines TRBV3-1 (or the pseudogene TRBV3-2) with TRBJ2-1; D possibly corresponds to TRBD2 (6 bases). The V gene lost 4 bases and the J gene lost 6 bases, with 16 bases spanning the gap. Per germline, CDR1 LGHDT and CDR2 YNNKEL (reference sequence). This CDR3 spans 15 amino acids. CDR3 amino acids: CASSRPPPGVNEQFF. CDR3 nucleotides: TGTGCCAGCAGCCGACCACCCCCGGGGGTCAATGAGCAGTTCTTC.

The chain carries TRBV2 and TRBJ1-4; D is ambiguous. Trimming pared 6 bases from V and 6 bases from J, leaving 14 bases between. The CDR3 runs to 14 residues. Germline V lookup: CDR1 SNHLY, CDR2 FYNNEI. Here the CDR3 DNA reads TGTGCCAGCAGGATGAGGGTTGGATATGAAAAACTGTTTTTT. Its protein is CASRMRVGYEKLFF.

V usage is TRBV7-9 and J usage is TRBJ2-1; TRBD2 matches at 8 bases. V shed 3 bases and J 9 bases; nucleotides not matched to a gene: 7. Germline CDR1 and CDR2: SEHNR and FQNEAQ (reference sequence). The CDR3 is 14 amino acids. CDR3 sequence reads: CASSLRREGLEQFF. CDR3 bases: TGTGCCAGCAGCTTGAGACGGGAGGGCCTTGAGCAGTTCTTC.

This rearrangement joins TRBV29-1 to TRBJ2-5, with TRBD1 matching over 8 bases. The CDR3 has 15 residues. Looked up from germline, CDR1 is SQVTM and CDR2 is ANQGSEA. J was trimmed by 2 bases and V by 4 bases; bases with no gene match: 9. CDR3 region: CSVAGDRGSQETQYF. The CDR3 DNA reads TGCAGCGTTGCGGGTGACAGGGGAAGTCAAGAGACCCAGTACTTC.

J is TRBJ2-2 and V is TRBV2; D call uncertain. Trimming shortened V by 1 base and J by 2 bases, and 8 bases separated the two germline ends. CDR3 length: 15 residues. Germline V CDR1 and CDR2: SNHLY, FYNNEI. The CDR3 bases are TGTGCCAGCAGTGAAGTGGGCCCTAACACCGGGGAGCTGTTTTTT. Its translation is CASSEVGPNTGELFF. Together with reference TRBV2 and TRBJ2-2, the CDR3 gives the full variable domain: EPEVTQTPSHQVTQMGQEVILRCVPISNHLYFYWYRQILGQKVEFLVSFYNNEISEKSEIFDDQFSVERPDGSNFTLKIRSTKLEDSAMYFCASSEVGPNTGELFFGEGSRLTVL.

The rearrangement uses TRBV5-1 and TRBJ1-2; 7 bases fit TRBD1. The CDR3 length is 14 residues. V shed 1 base, J shed 4 bases, and the junction held 4 bases outside the gene matches. Germline V gene lookup returns CDR1 SGHRS and CDR2 YFSETQ. CDR3 sequence reads: CASSLSGQTYGYTF. For the CDR3, the DNA is TGCGCCAGCAGCTTGTCGGGACAGACCTATGGCTACACCTTC.

The V gene is TRBV5-8, the J gene TRBJ2-7; 9 bases are shared with TRBD2. Per the germline V gene, CDR1 is SGHTS and CDR2 is YDEGEE. This CDR3 spans 15 amino acids. The V and J ends lost 0 bases and 2 bases, in that order; junction bases with no gene match: 3. The chain's CDR3 is CASSLGLADPYEQYF. CDR3 DNA: TGTGCCAGCAGCTTGGGACTAGCGGACCCCTACGAGCAGTACTTC.

This chain joins TRBV5-1 and TRBJ1-1, with D unclear. This CDR3 spans 13 amino acids. V shed 5 bases and J shed 1 base, with 9 bases lying between them. Germline V gene lookup returns CDR1 SGHRS and CDR2 YFSETQ. The CDR3 coding sequence is TGCGCCAGCAGGGAGCAGACGAACACTGAAGCTTTCTTT. Translated, it gives CASREQTNTEAFF.

The V call is TRBV5-4, the J call TRBJ2-2; 8 bases fit TRBD1. V was pared by 4 bases and J by 3 bases, with 5 bases of the junction left unmatched. In germline, CDR1 is SGHNT, CDR2 YYREEE (reference sequence). The CDR3 sequence is 15 residues long. The CDR3 DNA is TGTGCCAGCAGCCGGACAGGGAGTTACACCGGGGAGCTGTTTTTT. Amino acid sequence: CASSRTGSYTGELFF.

The rearrangement uses TRBV3-1 (or the pseudogene TRBV3-2) and TRBJ2-1, with TRBD2 matching over 9 bases. V trimming: 3 bases; J trimming: 0 bases; junction bases outside the gene matches: 3. Germline V gene data show CDR1 as LGHDT and CDR2 as YNNKEL (reference sequence). This CDR3 region has 16 residues. The CDR3 loop reads CASSHLAGSSYNEQFF. CDR3 coding DNA: TGTGCCAGCAGCCACCTAGCGGGGAGCTCCTACAATGAGCAGTTCTTC.

The genes are TRBV5-1 and TRBJ1-4, with 12 nucleotides matching TRBD1. J gave up 8 bases and V 3 bases, and 2 bases lay outside the gene matches. CDR1 and CDR2 (germline): SGHRS, YFSETQ. CDR3 length equals 14 residues. Written as DNA, the CDR3 is TGCGCCAGCAGCTGGGACAGGGGGCAGGAAAAACTGTTTTTT. Protein sequence: CASSWDRGQEKLFF.

J is TRBJ2-1 and V is TRBV11-3, with D tentatively TRBD1 (5 bases). This CDR3 spans 17 amino acids. V lost 1 base and J lost 0, with 13 bases in between. Germline values: CDR1 SGHNT, CDR2 YENEEA. The CDR3 bases are TGTGCCAGCAGCTTAGCCCCCATAGGGGTCTCCTACAATGAGCAGTTCTTC. Its translation: CASSLAPIGVSYNEQFF.

This clone was seen a handful of times. This chain uses TRBV2 with TRBJ1-2; 8 bases align to TRBD1. CDR1 SNHLY and CDR2 FYNNEI come from the germline V gene. The J segment lost 4 bases and the V segment lost 10 bases, leaving 8 bases of the junction unmatched. The CDR3 extends over 13 amino acids. The CDR3 DNA sequence: TGTGCCACCCCAGGGGGCCGGAGCTATGGCTACACCTTC. Its protein is CATPGGRSYGYTF.

The V call is TRBV10-2, the J call TRBJ1-2; no reliable D call. The ends were cut back, 0 bases at V and 5 bases at J, with 7 bases in the middle. The germline gives CDR1 WSHSY, CDR2 SAAADI. The CDR3 totals 13 residues. The CDR3 coding sequence is TGCGCCAGCAGTGAGTCGGAGGGATATGGCTACACCTTC. Its protein is CASSESEGYGYTF.

This chain uses TRBV12-3 or TRBV12-4 with TRBJ1-1; D gene ambiguous. Trimming left V 6 bases short and J 3 bases short, with 11 bases between. This CDR3 is built from 13 residues. CDR3 loop: CASSPERYTEAFF. CDR3 bases: TGTGCCAGCAGCCCTGAACGGTACACTGAAGCTTTCTTT.

V usage is TRBV5-1 and J usage is TRBJ2-7; 7 nucleotides align to TRBD2. The CDR3 spans 14 residues. The V segment lost 0 bases and the J segment 3 bases; nucleotides outside the gene matches: 3. Germline V gene lookup returns CDR1 SGHRS and CDR2 YFSETQ. CDR3 amino acids: CASSLVGGSYEQYF. In DNA, the CDR3 is TGCGCCAGCAGCTTGGTGGGCGGGAGCTACGAGCAGTACTTC.

This clone was seen only a few times. The rearrangement joins TRBV5-1 to TRBJ1-6, with 8 bases fitting TRBD1. Germline V gene lookup returns CDR1 SGHRS and CDR2 YFSETQ. Trimming at V came to 2 bases and at J to 8 bases, leaving 6 bases not matched to a gene. The CDR3 runs to 15 residues. The DNA for the CDR3 is TGCGCCAGCAGCTTTGGACAGGGCATCGATTCACCCCTCCACTTT. This codes for CASSFGQGIDSPLHF.

This rearrangement joins TRBV10-3 to TRBJ2-2, with a weak D call TRBD2 (5 bases). The CDR3 length is 15 residues. The V end lost 8 bases, the J end lost 2 bases, and 15 bases lay between the germline ends. Germline V lookup: CDR1 ENHRY, CDR2 SYGVKD. CDR3 in amino acids: CAIRLDYTNTGELFF. In nucleotides, the CDR3 is TGTGCCATCCGACTCGACTATACCAACACCGGGGAGCTGTTTTTT.

The J gene is TRBJ2-3, the V gene TRBV5-4; the match to TRBD2 covers 12 bases. From germline, CDR1 is SGHNT and CDR2 YYREEE (reference sequence). This CDR3 contains 16 residues. V shed 3 bases, J shed 4 bases, and the junction held 6 bases outside the gene matches. CDR3 bases: TGTGCCAGCAGCTACACCCTAGCGGGAGGGGCAGATACGCAGTATTTT. Encoded protein: CASSYTLAGGADTQYF.

This clone has a single count. The V call is TRBV7-9, the J call TRBJ2-3, with D possibly TRBD2 on 6 matching bases. The germline V gene encodes CDR1 SEHNR and CDR2 FQNEAQ (reference sequence). The CDR3 contains 18 residues. Trimming took off 2 bases at V and 5 bases at J, with 23 bases between the two ends. CDR3 in amino acids: CASSLSSRAGSGGDTQYF. As DNA, the CDR3 is TGTGCCAGCAGCTTAAGCTCTCGGGCGGGATCAGGTGGAGATACGCAGTATTTT.

This clone has more than one count but fewer than ten. The CDR3 reads CASRSTSGQPQHF. The CDR3 bases are TGTGCCAGTAGGTCAACCTCCGGTCAGCCCCAGCATTTT. The gene calls are TRBV19 and TRBJ1-5; D not resolved. Germline CDR1 LNHDA, CDR2 SQIVND (reference sequence). V lost 6 bases and J 6 bases, leaving 12 bases between the germline ends. This CDR3 contains 13 residues. Variable domain in full (rest from reference TRBV19 and TRBJ1-5): DGGITQSPKYLFRKEGQNVTLSCEQNLNHDAMYWYRQDPGQGLRLIYYSQIVNDFQKGDIAEGYSVSREKKESFPLTVTSAQKNPTAFYLCASRSTSGQPQHFGDGTRLSIL.

V and J are TRBV19 and TRBJ2-7; 10 bases match TRBD2. V trimming: 2 bases; J trimming: 6 bases; junction bases outside the gene matches: 10. Germline CDR1 and CDR2: LNHDA and SQIVND (reference sequence). The CDR3 is 16 residues long. CDR3 sequence (DNA): TGTGCCAGTAGTATAAAGGTCCTAGCGGGAGTCGGCGAGCAGTACTTC. It translates to CASSIKVLAGVGEQYF.

V and J are TRBV6-5 and TRBJ2-3; the D is unclear. The CDR3 sequence is 11 residues long. V dropped 6 bases and J dropped 4 bases, with 5 bases sitting between them. CDR1 and CDR2 from the germline V gene are MNHEY and SVGAGI. The CDR3 region is CASRRSDTQYF. The CDR3 coding sequence is TGTGCCAGCAGGAGGTCAGATACGCAGTATTTT.

This sequence joins TRBV7-2 and TRBJ2-5; D gene unclear. This CDR3 is 12 amino acids long. Germline loops: CDR1 SGHTA, CDR2 FQGNSA. The V and J ends lost 5 bases and 5 bases respectively, with 9 bases between them. DNA of the CDR3: TGTGCCAGCAGCCTACCCGGGGAGACCCAGTACTTC. Residues: CASSLPGETQYF.

This chain uses TRBV5-1 with TRBJ1-6; 7 positions agree with TRBD1. Germline trimming cut 4 bases from V and 9 bases from J; bases unmatched to any gene: 7. The CDR3 has 14 amino acids. Germline V CDR1 and CDR2: SGHRS, YFSETQ. The DNA of the CDR3 is TGCGCCAGCAGCGTAGGCTCAGGGGGTTCACCCCTCCACTTT. Translating it yields CASSVGSGGSPLHF.

The gene calls are TRBV2 and TRBJ2-2, with D maybe TRBD2 (6 bases). This CDR3 comprises 14 residues. CDR1 and CDR2 (germline): SNHLY, FYNNEI. V shed 2 bases and J shed 5 bases, with 9 bases lying between them. The CDR3 DNA is TGTGCCAGCAGTGAACGACGGGGGACCGGGGAGCTGTTTTTT. Protein: CASSERRGTGELFF.

The chain joins TRBV5-1 to TRBJ2-3, with TRBD1 identical over 7 bases. Trimming took 3 bases from V and 2 from J; bases not matched to a gene: 9. The CDR3 length is 16 residues. Germline assignment: CDR1 SGHRS and CDR2 YFSETQ. The CDR3 is CASSSDPTGNTDTQYF. Written as DNA, the CDR3 is TGCGCCAGCAGCTCGGACCCGACAGGGAACACAGATACGCAGTATTTT.